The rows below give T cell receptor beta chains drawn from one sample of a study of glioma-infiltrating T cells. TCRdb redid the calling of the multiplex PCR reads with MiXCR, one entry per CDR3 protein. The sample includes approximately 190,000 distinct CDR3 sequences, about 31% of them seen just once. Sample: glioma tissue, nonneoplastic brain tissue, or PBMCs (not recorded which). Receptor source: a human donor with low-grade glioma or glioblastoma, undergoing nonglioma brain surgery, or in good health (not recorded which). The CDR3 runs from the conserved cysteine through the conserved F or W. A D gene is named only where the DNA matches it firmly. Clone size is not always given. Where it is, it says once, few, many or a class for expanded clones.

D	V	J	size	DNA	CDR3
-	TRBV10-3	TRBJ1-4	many	TGTGCCATCAGTGAGCAGGGCACGGGTGAAAAACTGTTTTTT	CAISEQGTGEKLFF
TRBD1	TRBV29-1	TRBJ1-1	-	TGCAGCGTAGCACCCGAGACAGGGGCCACTGAAGCTTTCTTT	CSVAPETGATEAFF
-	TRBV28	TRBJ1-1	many	TGTGCCAGCAGAGTACCGGCCTTGAACACTGAAGCTTTCTTT	CASRVPALNTEAFF
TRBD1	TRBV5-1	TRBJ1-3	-	TGCGCCAGCAGCCAGGGGGCGGATGGAAACACCATATATTTT	CASSQGADGNTIYF
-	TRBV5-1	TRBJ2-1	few	TGCGCCAGCAGCTTCTCACTCAGCCTCTACAATGAGCAGTTCTTC	CASSFSLSLYNEQFF
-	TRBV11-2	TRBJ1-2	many	TGTGCCAGCAGCTTAGAATCGGCAGCTAACTATGGCTACACCTTC	CASSLESAANYGYTF
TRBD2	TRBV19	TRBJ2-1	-	TGTGCCAGTATTCCGGGCGGCGGGAGCTCCTACAATGAGCAGTTCTTC	CASIPGGGSSYNEQFF
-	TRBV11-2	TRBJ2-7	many	TGTGCCAGCAGCTTAGCTCGATCTCCCCTCGAGCAGTACTTC	CASSLARSPLEQYF
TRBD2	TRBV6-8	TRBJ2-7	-	TGTGCCAGCAGTAATATTAGCGGGAGGGAGTACGAGCAGTACTTC	CASSNISGREYEQYF
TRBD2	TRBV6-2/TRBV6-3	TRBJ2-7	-	TGTGCCAGCAGCCCGGGACTAGCGGGAGGTCCGTACGAGCAGTACTTC	CASSPGLAGGPYEQYF
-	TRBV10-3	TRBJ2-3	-	TGTGCCATCACCCAAGGACGGTCTGGCTCAGATACGCAGTATTTT	CAITQGRSGSDTQYF
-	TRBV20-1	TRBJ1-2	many	TGCAGTGCTAGAGATGTAGACAACCCCCGCGAGGGCTATGGCTACACCTTC	CSARDVDNPREGYGYTF
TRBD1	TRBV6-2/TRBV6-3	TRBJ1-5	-	TGTGCCACCTCGACAGGGGTTGATCAGCCCCAGCATTTT	CATSTGVDQPQHF
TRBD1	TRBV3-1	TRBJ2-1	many	TGTGCCAGCAGCCCGGGACAGGGTCAGGGGCAGTTCTTC	CASSPGQGQGQFF
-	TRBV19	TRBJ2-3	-	TGTGCCACTTCTCCCACTTTTAGCCGGGTCTATACAGATACGCAGTATTTT	CATSPTFSRVYTDTQYF
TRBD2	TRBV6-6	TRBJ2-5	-	TGTGCCAGCCGGACTAGCAAGCATTCTAAAGAGACCCAGTACTTC	CASRTSKHSKETQYF
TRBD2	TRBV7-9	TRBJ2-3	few	TGTGCCAGCAGCGCACGACTAGCGGGAGTCACAGATACGCAGTATTTT	CASSARLAGVTDTQYF
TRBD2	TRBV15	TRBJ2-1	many	TGTGCCACCAGCAGAGATGTTTCTAGCGGGATTGGCAATGAGCAGTTCTTC	CATSRDVSSGIGNEQFF
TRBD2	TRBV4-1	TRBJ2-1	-	TGCGCCAGCAGCCAAACCCCGGGACTAGCGGTGGACAATGAGCAGTTCTTC	CASSQTPGLAVDNEQFF
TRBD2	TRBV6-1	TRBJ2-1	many	TGTGCCAGCAGCGAGTATGGACTAGAGCGCAATGAGCAGTTCTTC	CASSEYGLERNEQFF
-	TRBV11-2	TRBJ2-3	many	TGTGCCAGCAGCCCCTACAGGAGTAGCACAGATACGCAGTATTTT	CASSPYRSSTDTQYF
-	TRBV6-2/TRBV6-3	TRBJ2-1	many	TGTGCCAGCAGTTACGGAGTGGTGTCCCATGAGCAGTTCTTC	CASSYGVVSHEQFF
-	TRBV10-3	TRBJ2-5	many	TGTCTCCCCAATACGGTTCAAGAGACCCAGTACTTC	CLPNTVQETQYF
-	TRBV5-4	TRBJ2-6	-	TGTGCCAGCAGCACGTACAGGGTGACCAACGTCCTGACTTTC	CASSTYRVTNVLTF
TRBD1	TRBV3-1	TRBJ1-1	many	TGTGCCAGCAGCCAAGTGGCAGGGGGCACTGAAGCTTTCTTT	CASSQVAGGTEAFF
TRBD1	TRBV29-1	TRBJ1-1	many	TGCAGCGTACACCGGGACAGGGGTACTGAAGCTTTCTTT	CSVHRDRGTEAFF
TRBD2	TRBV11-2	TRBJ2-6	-	TGTGCCAGCAGCTTAACGGGAGGGTTAGCTGGGGCCAACGTCCTGACTTTC	CASSLTGGLAGANVLTF
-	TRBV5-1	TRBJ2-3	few	TGCGCCAGCAGCCCCACGGGGCATGTAACAGATACGCAGTATTTT	CASSPTGHVTDTQYF
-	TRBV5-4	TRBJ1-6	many	TGTGCCAGCAGCTTGGCCTCTATCAATTCACCCCTCCACTTT	CASSLASINSPLHF
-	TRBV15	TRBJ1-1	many	TGTGCCACCAGCAGAGGAGGGTCGACGAACACTGAAGCTTTCTTT	CATSRGGSTNTEAFF
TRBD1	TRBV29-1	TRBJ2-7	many	TGCAGCGTTGCCGGGACAGACTACGAGCAGTACTTC	CSVAGTDYEQYF
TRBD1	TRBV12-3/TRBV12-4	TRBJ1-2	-	TGTGCCAGCATTTACGCAGGGGGCCGGGTCTATGGCTACACCTTC	CASIYAGGRVYGYTF
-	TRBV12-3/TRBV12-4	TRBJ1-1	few	TGTGCCAGCGCCCTAAGTTCGGGACATATGAACACTGAAGCTTTCTTT	CASALSSGHMNTEAFF
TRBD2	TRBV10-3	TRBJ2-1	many	TGTGCCATCAGAGCTCCACTAGCGGGATCCAATGAGCAGTTCTTC	CAIRAPLAGSNEQFF
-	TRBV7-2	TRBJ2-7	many	TGTGCCAGCAGCACCCTGCCGGAGGAGCAGTACTTC	CASSTLPEEQYF
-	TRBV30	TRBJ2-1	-	TGTGCCTGGAGTAATAGCGGAACAGACTACAATGAGCAGTTCTTC	CAWSNSGTDYNEQFF
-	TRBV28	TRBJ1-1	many	TGTGCCAGCAGTTCTGAGAGGACTGAAGCTTTCTTT	CASSSERTEAFF
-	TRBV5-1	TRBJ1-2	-	TGCGCCAGCAGCTTGTTAATGGGGGACGGCGACACCTTC	CASSLLMGDGDTF
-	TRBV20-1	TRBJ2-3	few	TGCAGTGCTAGAGTCAAGGGTGGCACAGATACGCAGTATTTT	CSARVKGGTDTQYF
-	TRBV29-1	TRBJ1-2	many	TGCAGCTCGGTTGAGGGCTACACCTTC	CSSVEGYTF
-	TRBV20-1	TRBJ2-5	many	TGCAGTGCTCCCACCGGCGGGACAACACAAGAGACCCAGTACTTC	CSAPTGGTTQETQYF
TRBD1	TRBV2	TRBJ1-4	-	TGTGCCAGCAGCGGGGACAGGGGGGGTCGAGAAAAACTGTTTTTT	CASSGDRGGREKLFF
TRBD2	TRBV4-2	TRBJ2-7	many	TGTGCCAGCAGCCAAAGACTAGCAGAGACCTACGAGCAGTACTTC	CASSQRLAETYEQYF
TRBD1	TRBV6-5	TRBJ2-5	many	TGTGCCAGCAGTTACTCCGGGACAGGGCTAAGGGGGGTTGGTGGGGACCAGTACTTC	CASSYSGTGLRGVGGDQYF
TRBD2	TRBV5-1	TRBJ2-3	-	TGCGCCAGCAGAGCGGGACGGACGCCAGATACGCAGTATTTT	CASRAGRTPDTQYF
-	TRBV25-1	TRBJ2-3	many	TGTGCCAGCAGGGCACGTGTGGGGAGGAAGGATACGCAGTATTTT	CASRARVGRKDTQYF
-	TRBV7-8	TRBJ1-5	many	TGTGCCAGCAGCTTCGCCATGGGTAGCAATCAGCCCCAGCATTTT	CASSFAMGSNQPQHF
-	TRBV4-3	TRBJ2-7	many	TGCGCCAGCAGCCAAGATAACGAGGACTCCTACGAGCAGTACTTC	CASSQDNEDSYEQYF
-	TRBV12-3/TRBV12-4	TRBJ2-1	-	TGTGCCAGCAGTTTTGGGGAGACAGTAAATGAGCAGTTCTTC	CASSFGETVNEQFF
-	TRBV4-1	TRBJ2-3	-	TGCGCCAGCAGCCGCTGGATTCCAAGCACAGATACGCAGTATTTT	CASSRWIPSTDTQYF
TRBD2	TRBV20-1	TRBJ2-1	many	TGCAGTGCGAAAACTAGCGGGATGTACAATGAGCAGTTCTTC	CSAKTSGMYNEQFF
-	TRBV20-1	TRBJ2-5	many	TGCAGTGTAACAGGGCAGACCCAGTACTTC	CSVTGQTQYF
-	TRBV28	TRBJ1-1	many	TGTGCCAGCACCATACAGGGCCTCGTCACTGAAGCTTTCTTT	CASTIQGLVTEAFF
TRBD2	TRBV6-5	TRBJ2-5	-	TGTGCCAGCAGTTACAGCCTAGCGGGACAAGAGACCCAGTACTTC	CASSYSLAGQETQYF
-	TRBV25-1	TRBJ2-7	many	TGTGCCAGCAGTGACTACAGGGGGGGGGGCTACGAGCAGTACTTC	CASSDYRGGGYEQYF
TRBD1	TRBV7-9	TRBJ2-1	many	TGTGCCAGCAGCTTAGCCTTACAGGGGGGAGAGCAGTTCTTC	CASSLALQGGEQFF
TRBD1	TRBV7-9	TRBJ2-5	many	TGTGCCAGCAGCTTAGCTATTGGGACAGGGATCCAAGAGACCCAGTACTTC	CASSLAIGTGIQETQYF
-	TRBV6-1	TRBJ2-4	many	TGTGCCAGCAGTGTGAGCAATAAAAACATTCAGTACTTC	CASSVSNKNIQYF
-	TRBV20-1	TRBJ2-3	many	TGCAGTGCTAGTAGCAGGGAATGGGATACGCAGTATTTT	CSASSREWDTQYF